This TCR beta chain was observed in a study of blood T cell repertoires in COVID-19. The V gene's germline CDR1 is MNHEY and CDR2 SVGAGI. This CDR3 spans 13 amino acids. The V gene lost 5 bases and the J gene lost 9 bases, with 16 bases spanning the gap. Some clones are missing from TCRdb's copy, which holds only in-frame ones; the method was immunoSEQ multiplex PCR. Altogether over 150,000 clones are present, around 84% being singletons, with the ten largest covering approximately 7%. Sequenced material: peripheral blood. V usage is TRBV6-5 and J usage is TRBJ1-1; D is unclear. This sequence was found in a man in his fifties with active or convalescent COVID-19. Here the CDR3 DNA reads TGTGCCAGCAGTCGCACGGAGGCTTTTAAAGCTTTCTTT. This codes for CASSRTEAFKAFF.